These 32 T cell receptor beta chains share one sample of origin, sequenced in a study of cytomegalovirus exposure and HLA in healthy donors (TCRdb year 2017). The library was produced with the immunoSEQ multiplex PCR assay. A mixture of 60 forward primers for TCR Vbeta segments and 13 reverse primers for TCR Jbeta segments was used in the multiplex PCR. Sourced from immuneACCESS, this table was stored by TCRdb with only in-frame sequences that have V and J called. A share of the clones is absent; for the studies checked, an unresolved V gene accounts for under half, and the remainder has no known explanation. This sample comprises 150,000 to 200,000 clones, 80% of them detected only once. The top ten clones comprise about 0.64% of the sample. The specimen sequenced was PBMCs. The receptors stem from a boy aged 5 to 17 in good health and CMV-seronegative.

This chain uses TRBV4-1 with TRBJ2-7; D possibly corresponds to TRBD1 (6 bases). This CDR3 contains 18 residues. Germline assignment: CDR1 MGHRA and CDR2 YSYEKL. Trimming stripped 6 bases from V and 5 bases from J, with 29 bases between. CDR3 sequence reads: CASSQSPPGATGRDEQYF. CDR3 sequence (DNA): TGCGCCAGCAGTCAATCTCCTCCAGGGGCTACTGGAAGGGACGAGCAGTACTTC.

V and J are TRBV19 and TRBJ2-3, with D tentatively TRBD1 (5 bases). Trimming removed 0 bases at V and 2 bases at J, with 6 bases between. This CDR3 has 14 residues. Germline CDR1 is LNHDA and CDR2 is SQIVND (reference sequence). The CDR3 nucleotides read TGTGCCAGTAGTATAGACAGGGCCACAGATACGCAGTATTTT. The encoded protein is CASSIDRATDTQYF. Full variable domain (missing parts from reference TRBV19 and TRBJ2-3): DGGITQSPKYLFRKEGQNVTLSCEQNLNHDAMYWYRQDPGQGLRLIYYSQIVNDFQKGDIAEGYSVSREKKESFPLTVTSAQKNPTAFYLCASSIDRATDTQYFGPGTRLTVL.

The V call is TRBV11-2, the J call TRBJ1-1, with TRBD1 matching over 8 bases. The CDR3 runs 18 residues. CDR1 is SGHAT and CDR2 is FQNNGV in the germline V gene. J was trimmed by 4 bases and V by 1 base; bases with no gene match: 14. CDR3 sequence: CASSLVGNLQGVGTEAFF. Written as DNA, the CDR3 is TGTGCCAGCAGCTTAGTTGGAAACTTACAGGGGGTCGGCACTGAAGCTTTCTTT.

This clone was seen more than once but under ten times. This chain connects TRBV5-4 to TRBJ1-1, with unresolved D. The CDR3 is 13 residues long. The germline CDR1 and CDR2 sequences are SGHNT and YYREEE (reference sequence). Deletions cut 9 bases from V and 6 bases from J, with 18 bases between. The chain's CDR3 is CATRDGVRAEAFF. The CDR3, as DNA: TGTGCCACCCGGGATGGGGTCCGGGCTGAAGCTTTCTTT.

The V gene is TRBV27, the J gene TRBJ2-3; D not certain. There are 16 residues in the CDR3. V was pared by 1 base and J by 0 bases, with 11 bases between. Germline assignment: CDR1 MNHEY and CDR2 SMNVEV (reference sequence). CDR3 sequence reads: CASSLWPGGSTDTQYF. In DNA form, the CDR3 reads TGTGCCAGCAGTTTATGGCCGGGTGGCAGCACAGATACGCAGTATTTT.

J is TRBJ1-2 and V is TRBV6-5; D gene unclear. V was cut by 2 bases and J by 4 bases, with 11 bases left in between. This CDR3 has 14 amino acids. Germline-derived CDR1 and CDR2 are MNHEY and SVGAGI. The CDR3: CASSYGGRIYGYTF. Written as DNA, the CDR3 is TGTGCCAGCAGTTACGGCGGGAGGATCTATGGCTACACCTTC.

The V and J genes are TRBV11-3 and TRBJ1-1, with D possibly matching TRBD1 (5 bases). Trimming removed 3 bases at V and 3 bases at J, with 11 bases between. Germline CDR1 and CDR2: SGHNT and YENEEA. This CDR3 region has 14 residues. CDR3 sequence reads: CASSFGGVDTEAFF. The CDR3 nucleotides are TGTGCCAGCAGCTTTGGGGGGGTGGACACTGAAGCTTTCTTT.

The rearrangement uses TRBV5-4 and TRBJ1-2, with TRBD1 identical over 8 bases. CDR3 length: 14 amino acids. Germline assignment: CDR1 SGHNT and CDR2 YYREEE (reference sequence). Trimming at V came to 5 bases and at J to 5 bases, leaving 8 bases not matched to a gene. The CDR3 sequence is CASSPRQGSYGYTF. The CDR3 DNA sequence: TGTGCCAGCAGTCCTCGACAGGGGAGTTATGGCTACACCTTC.

This clone occurred a few times. The rearrangement joins TRBV10-3 to TRBJ2-7; D may be TRBD1 (5 bases). From germline, CDR1 is ENHRY and CDR2 SYGVKD. Trimming stripped 3 bases from V and 6 bases from J, with 12 bases between. The CDR3 is 13 amino acids. The CDR3 nucleotides read TGTGCCATCAGTGAAATCAGGGATGGCGAGCAGTACTTC. Its translation is CAISEIRDGEQYF.

The rearrangement joins TRBV10-3 to TRBJ2-1; D uncertain. With 4 bases removed from V and 2 bases from J, the gap between germline ends came to 9 bases. CDR1 is ENHRY, CDR2 SYGVKD, per germline. This CDR3 has 14 residues. The CDR3 loop reads CAISGSEAYNEQFF. CDR3 sequence (DNA): TGTGCCATCAGTGGATCAGAGGCCTACAATGAGCAGTTCTTC.

This clone has only a few counts. The rearrangement uses TRBV5-8 and TRBJ1-1, with 10 bases that match TRBD1. Germline V gene lookup returns CDR1 SGHTS and CDR2 YDEGEE. CDR3 length equals 14 residues. V shed 4 bases, J shed 6 bases, and the junction held 6 bases outside the gene matches. DNA of the CDR3: TGTGCCAGCAGCAGAAAAGGACAGGGGGCTGAAGCTTTCTTT. This translates into CASSRKGQGAEAFF.

V is TRBV30 and J is TRBJ2-1; D is unclear. This CDR3 spans 15 amino acids. CDR1 GTSNPN and CDR2 SVGIG come from the germline V gene (reference sequence). Trimming left V 2 bases short and J 9 bases short, with 20 bases between. The CDR3 loop reads CAWSRGDSTSREQFF. The CDR3, as DNA: TGTGCCTGGAGTAGAGGTGACTCAACCTCCCGTGAGCAGTTCTTC.

The sample holds one count of this clone. The chain carries TRBV27 and TRBJ2-2; 7 nucleotides agree with TRBD2. The CDR3 contains 16 residues. CDR1 and CDR2 from the germline V gene are MNHEY and SMNVEV (reference sequence). The trim removed 1 base at V and 6 bases at J, leaving 8 bases unmatched. CDR3 sequence reads: CASSLYPGGTSGELFF. The CDR3 bases are TGTGCCAGCAGTTTATATCCGGGAGGAACCTCCGGGGAGCTGTTTTTT.

This chain joins TRBV5-1 and TRBJ1-1; 7 nucleotides align to TRBD1. Germline CDR1 and CDR2: SGHRS and YFSETQ. The CDR3 covers 15 residues. J gave up 7 bases and V 4 bases, and 13 bases lay outside the gene matches. For the CDR3, the DNA is TGCGCCAGCAGCCGTTATGTCGGGACAGACCATGAAGCTTTCTTT. It translates to CASSRYVGTDHEAFF.

The CDR3 is CASSQVNGGYQETQYF. CDR3 in DNA: TGCGCCAGCAGCCAAGTTAACGGGGGGTACCAAGAGACCCAGTACTTC. The chain couples TRBV4-1 to TRBJ2-5, with TRBD2 matching 7 bases. The CDR3 has 16 residues. Trimming cost V 1 base and J 0 bases; bases outside gene matches: 5. The germline V gene has CDR1 MGHRA and CDR2 YSYEKL.

The chain links TRBV18 to TRBJ1-1; D unclear. V lost 0 bases and J 3 bases, leaving 8 bases between the germline ends. Germline V lookup: CDR1 KGHSH, CDR2 LQKENI. The CDR3 sequence is 14 residues long. The CDR3 loop is CASSPPGSYTEAFF. In DNA form, the CDR3 reads TGTGCCAGCTCACCACCGGGCAGTTACACTGAAGCTTTCTTT.

V gene TRBV28 combines with J gene TRBJ1-5; D uncertain. Trimming shortened V by 1 base and J by 4 bases, and 11 bases separated the two germline ends. Per germline, CDR1 MDHEN and CDR2 SYDVKM. The CDR3 is 15 amino acids. This chain's CDR3 is CASSLSGGGNQPQHF. The CDR3 bases are TGTGCCAGCAGTTTATCGGGAGGAGGTAATCAGCCCCAGCATTTT.

The chain has TRBV18 and TRBJ1-1; D gene ambiguous. Trimming stripped 3 bases from V and 5 bases from J, with 16 bases between. This CDR3 has 15 residues. CDR1 is KGHSH and CDR2 is LQKENI in the germline V gene. The CDR3 sequence is CASSPLHSRGTEAFF. The CDR3 DNA sequence: TGTGCCAGCTCACCCCTCCATAGCCGAGGGACTGAAGCTTTCTTT.

The V gene is TRBV27, the J gene TRBJ1-2; possible D gene TRBD1, 6 bases. Germline CDR1 reads MNHEY; CDR2 reads SMNVEV (reference sequence). The V end lost 3 bases, the J end lost 2 bases, and 10 bases lay between the germline ends. This CDR3 is built from 14 residues. The CDR3 sequence is CASSLGAFNYGYTF. The CDR3 DNA follows: TGTGCCAGCAGTTTGGGGGCCTTCAACTATGGCTACACCTTC.

The chain carries TRBV29-1 and TRBJ2-7, with D tentatively TRBD1 (6 bases). Between the trimmed V and J ends, which lost 6 bases and 2 bases, there was a span of 14 bases. The CDR3 is 13 residues long. The germline gives CDR1 SQVTM, CDR2 ANQGSEA. CDR3 protein: CSVHRQGTYEQYF. The CDR3 bases are TGCAGCGTCCATAGGCAGGGGACCTACGAGCAGTACTTC.

The chain couples TRBV5-6 to TRBJ1-2; 8 bases line up with TRBD1. Germline-derived CDR1 and CDR2 are SGHDT and YYEEEE. The CDR3 covers 15 residues. V lost 4 bases to trimming and J lost 6 bases; unmatched junction nucleotides: 11. The CDR3 coding sequence is TGTGCCAGCAGCCCCGAATCAGGACAGGGAAATGGCTACACCTTC. Its translation is CASSPESGQGNGYTF.

Note on this clone: Other nucleotide sequences from this sample produce the same CDR3. V is TRBV5-1 and J is TRBJ2-7; possible D gene TRBD2, 5 bases. This CDR3 contains 13 residues. CDR1 is SGHRS, CDR2 YFSETQ, per germline. V lost 5 bases, J lost 0 bases, and 9 bases lay in between. CDR3 residues: CASSWESSYEQYF. For the CDR3, the DNA is TGCGCCAGCAGTTGGGAGAGCTCCTACGAGCAGTACTTC.

The chain is built from TRBV9 and TRBJ2-5; 7 bases fit TRBD2. Germline lookup yields CDR1 SGDLS and CDR2 YYNGEE. CDR3 length equals 14 residues. The V segment lost 0 bases and the J segment 9 bases; nucleotides outside the gene matches: 8. The CDR3 region is CASSVGSGGSAQYF. The CDR3 DNA is TGTGCCAGCAGCGTAGGGTCGGGGGGATCGGCCCAGTACTTC.

J is TRBJ2-5 and V is TRBV7-3; D is possibly TRBD2 (6 bases). V was trimmed by 1 base and J by 2 bases, leaving 8 bases between them. Germline CDR1 reads SGHTA; CDR2 reads FQGTGA. The CDR3 has 14 amino acids. The CDR3 coding sequence is TGTGCCAGCAGCTTAATCGGGGGTCAAGAGACCCAGTACTTC. Translated, it gives CASSLIGGQETQYF.

A single count supports this clone. The chain carries TRBV5-1 and TRBJ1-2, with unresolved D. Germline V CDR1 and CDR2: SGHRS, YFSETQ. The CDR3 has 13 amino acids. V lost 1 base, J lost 3 bases, and 7 bases lay in between. CDR3: CASSLPPDYGYTF. CDR3 bases: TGCGCCAGCAGCTTGCCACCGGACTATGGCTACACCTTC.

The chain links TRBV4-1 to TRBJ1-2; 7 positions match TRBD1. CDR1 MGHRA and CDR2 YSYEKL come from the germline V gene. Trimming removed 2 bases from V and 6 bases from J; junction bases left unmatched: 12. This CDR3 has 16 amino acids. The CDR3 sequence is CASSQLPGRGQHGYTF. CDR3 bases: TGCGCCAGCAGCCAACTCCCAGGCCGGGGACAGCATGGCTACACCTTC.

The rearrangement links TRBV6-4 to TRBJ2-7, with 7 bases matching TRBD1. V shed 0 bases, J shed 5 bases, and the junction held 7 bases outside the gene matches. In germline, CDR1 is MRHNA, CDR2 SNTAGT. The CDR3 has 15 residues. CDR3 coding DNA: TGTGCCAGCAGTGACTCGAGTCGAGGGGGCCACGAGCAGTACTTC. Residues: CASSDSSRGGHEQYF.

This chain uses TRBV11-3 with TRBJ2-7; 10 bases fit TRBD1. The J segment lost 2 bases and the V segment lost 3 bases, leaving 1 base of the junction unmatched. CDR3 length equals 14 residues. Germline CDR1 is SGHNT and CDR2 is YENEEA. CDR3 nucleotides: TGTGCCAGCAGCTTGGGACAGGGGACCTACGAGCAGTACTTC. Protein product: CASSLGQGTYEQYF.

J is TRBJ2-5 and V is TRBV5-6; D perhaps matches TRBD2 (6 bases). The ends were cut back, 4 bases at V and 2 bases at J, with 12 bases in the middle. The CDR3 totals 14 residues. Germline V gene data show CDR1 as SGHDT and CDR2 as YYEEEE. DNA for the CDR3: TGTGCCAGCAGCATCCGGGACTGGCAAGAGACCCAGTACTTC. Its translation: CASSIRDWQETQYF.

The chain employs TRBV5-6 and TRBJ2-2; 12 nucleotides line up with TRBD2. The germline CDR1 and CDR2 sequences are SGHDT and YYEEEE. The CDR3 has 19 residues. V dropped 2 bases and J dropped 11; count of bases not matched to a gene: 19. CDR3 nucleotides: TGTGCCAGCAGCTTAATGGGGGGCGCCGGGACTAGCGGGTCTAGAGAGCTGTTTTTT. This codes for CASSLMGGAGTSGSRELFF.

The chain combines TRBV19 with TRBJ2-3, with 7 bases aligning to TRBD2. The germline gives CDR1 LNHDA, CDR2 SQIVND (reference sequence). The CDR3 loop spans 17 amino acids. V shed 2 bases and J 1 base; nucleotides not matched to a gene: 9. CDR3 nucleotide sequence: TGTGCCAGTAGTATAAAAGGCGGGGGAAGTCGCACAGATACGCAGTATTTT. Translated, it gives CASSIKGGGSRTDTQYF.

This clone was counted only a few times. The chain employs TRBV9 and TRBJ2-1, with TRBD2 matching 8 bases. The V gene end was trimmed by 2 bases and the J gene end by 2 bases; junction bases not matched to a gene: 3. The CDR3 is 15 residues long. Germline CDR1 and CDR2: SGDLS and YYNGEE. The CDR3 here is CASSVRLAPYNEQFF. CDR3 nucleotide sequence: TGTGCCAGCAGCGTTAGACTAGCGCCCTACAATGAGCAGTTCTTC.